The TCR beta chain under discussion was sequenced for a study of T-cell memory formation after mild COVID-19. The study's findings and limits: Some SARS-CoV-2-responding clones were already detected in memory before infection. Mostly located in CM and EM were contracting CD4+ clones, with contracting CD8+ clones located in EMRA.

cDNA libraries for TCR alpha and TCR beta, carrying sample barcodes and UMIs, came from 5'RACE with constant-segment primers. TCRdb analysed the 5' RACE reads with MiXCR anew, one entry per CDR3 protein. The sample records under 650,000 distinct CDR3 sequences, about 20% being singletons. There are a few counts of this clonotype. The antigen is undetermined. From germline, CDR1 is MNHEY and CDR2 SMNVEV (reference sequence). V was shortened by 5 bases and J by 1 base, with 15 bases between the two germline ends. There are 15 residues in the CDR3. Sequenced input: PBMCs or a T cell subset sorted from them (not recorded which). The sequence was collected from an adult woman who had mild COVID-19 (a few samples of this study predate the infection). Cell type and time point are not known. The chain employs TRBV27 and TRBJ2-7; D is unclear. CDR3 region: CASSASRSFSYEQYF. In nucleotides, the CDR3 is TGTGCCAGCAGTGCCTCGAGATCTTTTTCCTACGAGCAGTACTTC.